A selection of T cell receptor beta chains follows, all from one sample in a study of T cells in Graves' hyperthyroidism and ophthalmopathy. Each CDR3 protein gets one entry after TCRdb re-called the multiplex PCR reads with MiXCR. Of 600,000 to 650,000 distinct CDR3 sequences in the sample, 20% were seen once. The sequencing sample was made of blood. The receptor set was obtained from a man aged 30-40 years with Graves' ophthalmopathy. CDR3s include the opening cysteine and the closing phenylalanine or tryptophan. D genes are given only for firm matches. Size values are once, few and many counts, or a class for expanded clones, and some rows have none.

j_call | d_call | v_call | clone_size | cdr3_aa
TRBJ2-1 | NA | TRBV15 | NA | CATSRLNEQFF
TRBJ2-7 | NA | TRBV6-1 | few | CANDLRGESSTEQYF
TRBJ1-2 | TRBD1 | TRBV7-8 | many | CASSWGDSNYGYTF
TRBJ2-5 | NA | TRBV30 | NA | CAWVSRARRKTQYF
TRBJ1-2 | NA | TRBV19 | NA | CASSIGGIFYGYTF
TRBJ2-7 | NA | TRBV6-5 | few | CASSYSGRYEQYF
TRBJ2-1 | NA | TRBV6-1 | NA | CASSSMGEYNEQFF
TRBJ2-5 | TRBD1 | TRBV7-8 | NA | CASSPRDRGRLMETQYF
TRBJ2-1 | TRBD2 | TRBV7-3 | few | CASSLRSPAGGNNEQFF
TRBJ2-3 | TRBD2 | TRBV28 | NA | CASSPGLAGGATDTQYF
TRBJ2-7 | NA | TRBV27 | NA | CASSLSINPAYEQYF
TRBJ2-7 | NA | TRBV3-1 | many | CASSQVGIGREQYF
TRBJ1-1 | NA | TRBV6-2/TRBV6-3 | NA | CASSYRRGEEAFF
TRBJ2-5 | NA | TRBV6-2/TRBV6-3 | NA | CASLGGGNPQETQYF
TRBJ1-2 | TRBD1 | TRBV11-2 | many | CASSRDRRDYGYTF
TRBJ1-1 | TRBD1 | TRBV11-1 | many | CASSSIQGAGAFF
TRBJ1-5 | TRBD1 | TRBV2 | few | CASSFGQANQPQHF
TRBJ2-7 | NA | TRBV7-9 | few | CAVDSPAYEQYF
TRBJ2-2 | NA | TRBV30 | NA | CAWSVPRVPNTGKLFF
TRBJ2-2 | TRBD2 | TRBV19 | NA | CASTPLAGGTGELFF